These 29 T cell receptor beta chains share one sample of origin, sequenced in a study of T cells after yellow fever vaccination. TCRdb re-called the 5' RACE reads through MiXCR, storing one row per CDR3 protein. The sample shows about 310,000 distinct CDR3 sequences, 3% to 4.5% of them seen only once. The specimen comprised PBMCs, sampled on the day of the yellow fever booster vaccination. The receptors here all came from a young man who received the YFV17D yellow fever vaccine.

This clonotype was recorded at least ten times. The rearrangement joins TRBV24-1 to TRBJ2-6, with TRBD1 matching over 12 bases. Germline V gene data show CDR1 as KGHDR and CDR2 as SFDVKD. The CDR3 contains 15 residues. V lost 12 bases, J lost 3 bases, and 5 bases stayed unmatched. CDR3 in DNA: TGTGCCGCCGGGACAGGGGGCGTTGGGGCCAACGTCCTGACTTTC. This translates into CAAGTGGVGANVLTF.

This clonotype was detected many times. The gene calls are TRBV11-2 and TRBJ2-2; D is unclear. Germline CDR1 reads SGHAT; CDR2 reads FQNNGV. The germline V and J ends were trimmed by 5 bases and 6 bases, with 4 bases remaining between them. The length of the CDR3 is 11 residues. The CDR3 DNA sequence: TGTGCCAGCAGCCCTCCCGGGGAGCTGTTTTTT. It is translated as CASSPPGELFF. Complete variable domain (other parts from reference TRBV11-2 and TRBJ2-2): EAGVAQSPRYKIIEKRQSVAFWCNPISGHATLYWYQQILGQGPKLLIQFQNNGVVDDSQLPKDRFSAERLKGVDSTLKIQPAKLEDSAVYLCASSPPGELFFGEGSRLTVL.

This clonotype was counted ten times or more. The rearrangement links TRBV7-2 to TRBJ2-2; tentatively, D is TRBD1 or TRBD2 (5 bases each). CDR3 length: 15 residues. V was clipped by 5 bases and J by 6 bases, with 16 bases between them. The germline V gene has CDR1 SGHTA and CDR2 FQGNSA. DNA of the CDR3: TGTGCCAGCAGCCTCCGACCCGGGGCGGCCGGGGAGCTGTTTTTT. Translating it yields CASSLRPGAAGELFF. Using reference TRBV7-2 and TRBJ2-2 for the parts outside the CDR3, the full variable domain is GAGVSQSPSNKVTEKGKDVELRCDPISGHTALYWYRQSLGQGLEFLIYFQGNSAPDKSGLPSDRFSAERTGGSVSTLTIQRTQQEDSAVYLCASSLRPGAAGELFFGEGSRLTVL.

This clonotype was observed many times. This chain uses TRBV3-1 with TRBJ1-2, with D tentatively TRBD1 (5 bases). The germline V and J ends were trimmed by 2 bases and 4 bases, with 8 bases remaining between them. The CDR3 covers 13 residues. Germline V gene lookup returns CDR1 LGHDT and CDR2 YNNKEL (reference sequence). The CDR3 sequence is CASSQQGTYGYTF. The CDR3 DNA reads TGTGCCAGCAGCCAACAGGGAACCTATGGCTACACCTTC.

This clonotype was observed a few times. The rearrangement joins TRBV3-1 to TRBJ2-5, with D possibly matching TRBD2 (6 bases). The CDR3 spans 13 residues. Trimming stripped 3 bases from V and 4 bases from J, with 9 bases between. Per the germline V gene, CDR1 is LGHDT and CDR2 is YNNKEL (reference sequence). DNA for the CDR3: TGTGCCAGCAGCCAGATGGGGGGAGAGACCCAGTACTTC. This translates into CASSQMGGETQYF.

This clonotype was detected a few times. The chain couples TRBV12-3 or TRBV12-4 to TRBJ2-1; possibly TRBD1 or TRBD2 for D (6 bases each). The CDR3 consists of 15 residues. Trimming cost V 7 bases and J 12 bases, with 25 bases left between them. CDR3 amino acids: CASTIGGIYSFGQFF. DNA for the CDR3: TGTGCCAGCACCATCGGGGGCATTTACAGTTTTGGGCAGTTCTTC.

This clonotype was seen a few times. V usage is TRBV29-1 and J usage is TRBJ1-3; D perhaps matches TRBD1 (6 bases). The CDR3 is made up of 14 amino acids. Trimming took 0 bases from V and 4 from J, leaving 10 bases between them. The germline V gene encodes CDR1 SQVTM and CDR2 ANQGSEA. CDR3 in DNA: TGCAGCGTTGAAGACAGGGGTGCCGGAAACACCATATATTTT. Amino acids: CSVEDRGAGNTIYF.

There are many counts of this clonotype. This chain connects TRBV20-1 to TRBJ2-7, with a weak D call TRBD2 (6 bases). The V gene's germline CDR1 is DFQATT and CDR2 SNEGSKA (reference sequence). V lost 3 bases and J lost 6, with 15 bases in between. There are 13 residues in the CDR3. CDR3 amino acids: CSASGGSEVEQYF. The CDR3 coding sequence is TGCAGTGCTAGTGGGGGGTCGGAGGTCGAGCAGTACTTC.

This clonotype was found many times. The CDR3 nucleotides are TGTGCCAGCAGTTACGTAGGGGAGGACTACGAGCAGTACTTC. Translated, it gives CASSYVGEDYEQYF. This sequence joins TRBV6-5 and TRBJ2-7; D possibly corresponds to TRBD2 (6 bases). CDR3 length: 14 amino acids. Trimming pared 2 bases from V and 3 bases from J, leaving 11 bases between. Germline loops: CDR1 MNHEY, CDR2 SVGAGI.

Note on this clonotype: At one boundary the junction diverges from the germline segment, which might be a read error. As DNA, the CDR3 is TGCGCCAGCAGCCAACGACAGCGGGGGGCCACAGATACGCAGAATTTT. It codes for CASSQRQRGATDTQNF. V usage is TRBV5-1 and J usage is TRBJ2-3, with TRBD2 matching over 9 bases. Germline V CDR1 and CDR2: SGHRS, YFSETQ. There are 16 residues in the CDR3.

The rearrangement uses TRBV9 and TRBJ2-1, with a possible D match to TRBD2 (6 bases). The CDR3 totals 12 residues. Germline values: CDR1 SGDLS, CDR2 YYNGEE. V lost 0 bases to trimming and J lost 9 bases, with 7 bases between them. The CDR3 region has the DNA TGTGCCAGCAGCGTAGGCGGGACTGAGCAGTTCTTC. Protein sequence: CASSVGGTEQFF.

In this sample, this clonotype turned up many times. This rearrangement joins TRBV28 to TRBJ2-6; D call uncertain. Deletions cut 3 bases from V and 4 bases from J, with 10 bases between. The CDR3 has 15 residues. Germline loops: CDR1 MDHEN, CDR2 SYDVKM. The CDR3 nucleotides are TGTGCCAGCAGTTTCTTGGGCTCCGGGGCCAACGTCCTGACTTTC. Its protein is CASSFLGSGANVLTF.

This clonotype was observed at least ten times. The chain recombines TRBV14 with TRBJ2-4; D is undetermined. The V end was cut by 4 bases, the J end by 0 bases, with 13 bases between. This CDR3 contains 16 residues. Germline V CDR1 and CDR2: SGHDN, FVKESK. CDR3 loop: CASSPLGLEAKNIQYF. CDR3 nucleotide sequence: TGTGCCAGCAGCCCATTGGGTCTGGAAGCCAAAAACATTCAGTACTTC.

This clonotype was recorded a few times. The chain has TRBV7-9 and TRBJ1-1; D call uncertain. The V and J ends lost 2 bases and 4 bases respectively, with 11 bases between them. The CDR3 consists of 14 residues. Per the germline V gene, CDR1 is SEHNR and CDR2 is FQNEAQ (reference sequence). CDR3 coding DNA: TGTGCCAGCAGCTTACAGGCCCGGCGCACTGAAGCTTTCTTT. This translates into CASSLQARRTEAFF.

This clonotype was counted a few times. In DNA, the CDR3 is TGTGCCAGCAGTGAAGGACTAGCCCCAGATACGCAGTATTTT. This translates into CASSEGLAPDTQYF. The rearrangement uses TRBV6-4 and TRBJ2-3; TRBD2 agrees at 8 bases. With V trimmed by 3 bases and J by 4 bases, 3 bases remained unmatched. Germline-derived CDR1 and CDR2 are MRHNA and SNTAGT. CDR3 length: 14 amino acids.

This clonotype was seen at least ten times. This chain uses TRBV5-1 with TRBJ2-1, with no clear D. This CDR3 has 14 residues. Germline V gives CDR1 SGHRS, CDR2 YFSETQ. V was shortened by 0 bases and J by 7 bases, with 11 bases between the two germline ends. CDR3 in DNA: TGCGCCAGCAGCTTGGGTGGCCTGGGAAATGAGCAGTTCTTC. Its protein product is CASSLGGLGNEQFF.

This clonotype was recorded many times. V usage is TRBV19 and J usage is TRBJ2-6; no reliable D call. V lost 7 bases to trimming and J lost 0 bases, with 10 bases between them. The germline CDR1 and CDR2 sequences are LNHDA and SQIVND (reference sequence). There are 15 residues in the CDR3. The CDR3 DNA reads as TGTGCCAGTAAAAAAGGGCTCTCTGGGGCCAACGTCCTGACTTTC. Its protein is CASKKGLSGANVLTF.

J is TRBJ1-2 and V is TRBV20-1; 9 bases match TRBD1. The CDR3 consists of 15 residues. Per the germline V gene, CDR1 is DFQATT and CDR2 is SNEGSKA (reference sequence). V was pared by 0 bases and J by 4 bases, with 6 bases of the junction left unmatched. CDR3 in DNA: TGCAGTGCTAGAGATTGGGACAGGGACCGCTATGGCTACACCTTC. Protein: CSARDWDRDRYGYTF.

This clonotype was detected ten times or more. The gene calls are TRBV15 and TRBJ2-5, with TRBD2 matching 7 bases. This CDR3 comprises 12 residues. After removal of 8 bases from V and 2 bases from J, the junction contained 2 bases not matched to a gene. The V gene's germline CDR1 is LNHNV and CDR2 YYDKDF (reference sequence). The CDR3: CATGGGQETQYF. CDR3 nucleotides: TGTGCCACCGGGGGGGGACAAGAGACCCAGTACTTC. Full variable domain (rest looked up from reference TRBV15 and TRBJ2-5): DAMVIQNPRYQVTQFGKPVTLSCSQTLNHNVMYWYQQKSSQAPKLLFHYYDKDFNNEADTPDNFQSRRPNTSFCFLDIRSPGLGDTAMYLCATGGGQETQYFGPGTRLLVL.

This clonotype was detected only a few times. The chain has TRBV11-2 and TRBJ2-3; D not certain. The CDR3 is 14 residues long. Germline CDR1 is SGHAT and CDR2 is FQNNGV. Trimming pared 5 bases from V and 2 bases from J, leaving 11 bases between. This CDR3 is CASSHRPSTDTQYF. DNA of the CDR3: TGTGCCAGCAGCCACCGGCCCTCCACAGATACGCAGTATTTT.

This clonotype has at least ten counts. The rearrangement links TRBV5-5 to TRBJ2-5; D call uncertain. CDR3 length: 14 residues. CDR1 and CDR2 (germline): SGHKS, YYEKEE (reference sequence). Deletions cut 0 bases from V and 2 bases from J, with 8 bases between. The CDR3 DNA follows: TGTGCCAGCAGCTTGGAATGGGGACAAGAGACCCAGTACTTC. This gives the protein CASSLEWGQETQYF. Together with reference TRBV5-5 and TRBJ2-5, the CDR3 gives the full variable domain: DAGVTQSPTHLIKTRGQQVTLRCSPISGHKSVSWYQQVLGQGPQFIFQYYEKEERGRGNFPDRFSARQFPNYSSELNVNALLLGDSALYLCASSLEWGQETQYFGPGTRLLVL.

This clonotype came up many times. This chain uses TRBV6-5 with TRBJ2-1; 10 bases agree with TRBD1. Per germline, CDR1 MNHEY and CDR2 SVGAGI. The CDR3 totals 17 residues. The V segment lost 0 bases and the J segment 6 bases; nucleotides outside the gene matches: 8. CDR3 nucleotides: TGTGCCAGCAGTTACTCGATTGGGGACAGGGGCCCCAATGAGCAGTTCTTC. It is translated as CASSYSIGDRGPNEQFF.

This clonotype appeared a few times. This chain uses TRBV19 with TRBJ1-1, with 9 bases aligning to TRBD1. This CDR3 spans 15 amino acids. V shed 3 bases, J shed 4 bases, and the junction held 6 bases outside the gene matches. Per the germline V gene, CDR1 is LNHDA and CDR2 is SQIVND (reference sequence). The chain's CDR3 is CASSMTGGGGTEAFF. CDR3 DNA sequence: TGTGCCAGTAGTATGACAGGGGGAGGGGGCACTGAAGCTTTCTTT. The whole variable domain, remainder taken from reference TRBV19 and TRBJ1-1, is DGGITQSPKYLFRKEGQNVTLSCEQNLNHDAMYWYRQDPGQGLRLIYYSQIVNDFQKGDIAEGYSVSREKKESFPLTVTSAQKNPTAFYLCASSMTGGGGTEAFFGQGTRLTVV.

This clonotype was counted a few times. The rearrangement joins TRBV2 to TRBJ2-3, with no clear D. The V end lost 5 bases, the J end lost 6 bases, and 15 bases lay between the germline ends. The CDR3 has 14 amino acids. Germline-derived CDR1 and CDR2 are SNHLY and FYNNEI. The CDR3 DNA is TGTGCCAGCAGTCCCTTCTCGGCCCGGGATACGCAGTATTTT. Encoded protein: CASSPFSARDTQYF.

This clonotype is a singleton in its sample. The chain employs TRBV20-1 and TRBJ1-6; D is uncertain. Trimming cost V 3 bases and J 6 bases, with 6 bases left between them. Germline V gives CDR1 DFQATT, CDR2 SNEGSKA (reference sequence). The CDR3 loop spans 12 amino acids. This CDR3 is CSASGLNSPLHF. CDR3 in DNA: TGCAGTGCTAGTGGACTTAATTCACCCCTCCACTTT.

This clonotype was found many times. The CDR3 DNA is TGTGCCAGCAGCCCACAGGGGGGACCCTACGAGCAGTACGTC. It encodes CASSPQGGPYEQYV. The rearrangement uses TRBV7-2 and TRBJ2-7; 8 positions agree with TRBD1. There are 14 residues in the CDR3. CDR1 is SGHTA and CDR2 is FQGNSA in the germline V gene. Germline trimming cut 5 bases from V and 2 bases from J; bases unmatched to any gene: 5.

This clonotype appeared many times. This chain joins TRBV5-1 and TRBJ2-1; 9 bases fit TRBD2. The CDR3 runs 15 residues. With 0 bases clipped from V and 5 bases from J, the junction kept 3 bases outside the gene matches. Per germline, CDR1 SGHRS and CDR2 YFSETQ. CDR3 protein: CASSLVASGDNEQFF. The CDR3 region has the DNA TGCGCCAGCAGCTTGGTGGCTAGCGGGGACAATGAGCAGTTCTTC.

The chain joins TRBV12-3 or TRBV12-4 to TRBJ1-5; maybe TRBD1 (5 bases). The length of the CDR3 is 15 residues. V lost 5 bases to trimming and J lost 3 bases, with 14 bases between them. The CDR3 here is CASSKLQDTNQPQHF. The CDR3 DNA is TGTGCCAGCAGTAAATTACAGGACACCAATCAGCCCCAGCATTTT.

This clonotype was seen at least ten times. The rearrangement links TRBV5-5 to TRBJ2-3; 7 bases are a match to TRBD2. V shed 3 bases and J 0 bases; nucleotides not matched to a gene: 4. From germline, CDR1 is SGHKS and CDR2 YYEKEE (reference sequence). This CDR3 is 15 amino acids long. The CDR3 spells CASSSGGWSTDTQYF. DNA for the CDR3: TGTGCCAGCAGCTCGGGGGGTTGGAGCACAGATACGCAGTATTTT.